This TCR beta chain originates from a study of pediatric ulcerative colitis. Study-wide points: Compared with controls, ulcerative colitis showed greater blood-rectum clone sharing. This repertoire reflects total lymphocytes rather than subpopulations like regulatory T cells.

Notes on this clone: The target antigen is unknown.

Each sample received Survey-level depth of up to 500,000 reads. Assay: immunoSEQ multiplex PCR; the TCRdb copy retains only in-frame clones and omits some. The sample comprises fewer than 40,000 clones, roughly four fifths of which are singletons, and approximately 4.5% rests with the top ten. The sample comprised blood. The sequence came from a boy under 18 with severe ulcerative colitis.

The DNA for the CDR3 is TGTGCCAGCAGCTCGGACCTTTTGGGGAGCTCCTACAATGAGCAGTTCTTC. This codes for CASSSDLLGSSYNEQFF. This chain connects TRBV5-4 to TRBJ2-1; the D gene is possibly TRBD2 (5 bases). The CDR3 sequence is 17 residues long. V shed 3 bases and J shed 0 bases, with 16 bases lying between them. Per germline, CDR1 SGHNT and CDR2 YYREEE (reference sequence).